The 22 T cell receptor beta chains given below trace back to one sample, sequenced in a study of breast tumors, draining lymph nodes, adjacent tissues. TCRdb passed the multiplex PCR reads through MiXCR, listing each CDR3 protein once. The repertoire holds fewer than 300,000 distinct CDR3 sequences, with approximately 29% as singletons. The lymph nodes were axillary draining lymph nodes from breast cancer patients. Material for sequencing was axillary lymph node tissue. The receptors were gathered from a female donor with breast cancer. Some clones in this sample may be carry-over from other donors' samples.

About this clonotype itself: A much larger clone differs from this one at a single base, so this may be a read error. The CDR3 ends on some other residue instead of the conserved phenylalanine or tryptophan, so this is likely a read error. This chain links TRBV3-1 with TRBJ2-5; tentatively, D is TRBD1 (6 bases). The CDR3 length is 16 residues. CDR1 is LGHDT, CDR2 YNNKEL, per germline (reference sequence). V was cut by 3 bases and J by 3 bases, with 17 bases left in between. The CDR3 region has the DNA TGTGCCAGCAGCCACCCTTACGGGCAGGGGAAAGAGACCCAGTACCTC. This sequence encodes CASSHPYGQGKETQYL.

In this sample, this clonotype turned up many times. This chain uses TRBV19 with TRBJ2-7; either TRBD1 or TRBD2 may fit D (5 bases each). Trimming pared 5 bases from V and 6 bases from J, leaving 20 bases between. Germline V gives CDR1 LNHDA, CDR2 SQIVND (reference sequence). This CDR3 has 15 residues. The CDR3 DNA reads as TGTGCCAGTAGTCCCCTCGGGGAAGGGGCGCGCGAGCAGTACTTC. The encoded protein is CASSPLGEGAREQYF.

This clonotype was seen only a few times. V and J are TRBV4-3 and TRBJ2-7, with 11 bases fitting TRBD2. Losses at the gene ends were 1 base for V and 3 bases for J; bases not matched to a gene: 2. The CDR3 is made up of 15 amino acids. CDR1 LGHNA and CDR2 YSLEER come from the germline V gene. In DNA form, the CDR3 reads TGCGCCAGCAGCCAAGCAGGACTAGCGGGCTACGAGCAGTACTTC. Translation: CASSQAGLAGYEQYF.

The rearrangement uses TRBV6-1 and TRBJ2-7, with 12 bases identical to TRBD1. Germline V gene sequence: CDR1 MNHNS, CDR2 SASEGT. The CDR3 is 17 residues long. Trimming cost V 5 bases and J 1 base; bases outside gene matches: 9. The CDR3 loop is CASSQAGTGGRSYEQYF. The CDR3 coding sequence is TGTGCCAGCAGTCAGGCGGGGACAGGGGGCAGGTCCTACGAGCAGTACTTC.

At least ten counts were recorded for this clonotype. The CDR3 DNA follows: TGTGCCAGTAGCCCGGGACTCTCAAAGAGGGGGTCACCCCTCCACTTT. It specifies CASSPGLSKRGSPLHF. This chain connects TRBV19 to TRBJ1-6; a weak D match, TRBD1 (6 bases). V lost 6 bases, J lost 10 bases, and 22 bases lay in between. This CDR3 region has 16 residues. In germline, CDR1 is LNHDA, CDR2 SQIVND (reference sequence).

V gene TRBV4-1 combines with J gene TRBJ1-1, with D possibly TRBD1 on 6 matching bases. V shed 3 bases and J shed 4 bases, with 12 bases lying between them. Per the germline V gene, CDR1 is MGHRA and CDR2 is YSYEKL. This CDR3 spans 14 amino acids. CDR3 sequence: CASSHHDRSTEAFF. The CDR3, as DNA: TGCGCCAGCAGCCATCACGACAGGAGCACTGAAGCTTTCTTT.

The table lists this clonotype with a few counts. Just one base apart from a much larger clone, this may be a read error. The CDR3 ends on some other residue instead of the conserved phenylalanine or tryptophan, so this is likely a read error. CDR3 residues: CASSLGGISTNEKLFL. In DNA, the CDR3 is TGTGCCAGCAGCTTGGGGGGGATCTCAACTAATGAAAAACTGTTTCTT. The chain uses TRBV5-8 and TRBJ1-4; D possibly corresponds to TRBD1 (5 bases). The CDR3 is made up of 16 amino acids. The V end was cut by 0 bases, the J end by 0 bases, with 9 bases between. Germline CDR1 is SGHTS and CDR2 is YDEGEE.

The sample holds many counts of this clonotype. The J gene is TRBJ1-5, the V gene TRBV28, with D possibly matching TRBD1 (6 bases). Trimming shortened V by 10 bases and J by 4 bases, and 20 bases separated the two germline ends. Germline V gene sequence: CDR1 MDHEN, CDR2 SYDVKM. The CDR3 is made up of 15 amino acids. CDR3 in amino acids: CATQPRTAINQPQHF. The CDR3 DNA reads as TGTGCCACCCAGCCAAGGACAGCCATTAATCAGCCCCAGCATTTT.

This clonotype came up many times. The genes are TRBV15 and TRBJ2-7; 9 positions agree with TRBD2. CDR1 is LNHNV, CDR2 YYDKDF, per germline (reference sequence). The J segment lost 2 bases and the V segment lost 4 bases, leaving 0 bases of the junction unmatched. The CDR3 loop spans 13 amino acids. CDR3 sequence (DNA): TGTGCCACCAGCATAGCGGGGGCCTACGAGCAGTACTTC. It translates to CATSIAGAYEQYF.

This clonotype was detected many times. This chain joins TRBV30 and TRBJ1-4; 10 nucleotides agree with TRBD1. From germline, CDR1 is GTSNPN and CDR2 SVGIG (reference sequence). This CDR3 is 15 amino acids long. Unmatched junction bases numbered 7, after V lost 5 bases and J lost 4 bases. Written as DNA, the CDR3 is TGTGCCTGGGGACCGGGACAGGGGATTAATGAAAAACTGTTTTTT. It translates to CAWGPGQGINEKLFF. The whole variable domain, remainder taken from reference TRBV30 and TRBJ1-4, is SQTIHQWPATLVQPVGSPLSLECTVEGTSNPNLYWYRQAAGRGLQLLFYSVGIGQISSEVPQNLSASRPQDRQFILSSKKLLLSDSGFYLCAWGPGQGINEKLFFGSGTQLSVL.

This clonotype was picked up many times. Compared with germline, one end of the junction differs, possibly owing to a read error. In DNA form, the CDR3 reads TGTGCCACCAAGCCCACGGGGACAGGGGGAAAGGTCTTC. Translating gives CATKPTGTGGKVF. The chain is built from TRBV6-2 or TRBV6-3 and TRBJ2-1, with TRBD1 identical over 11 bases. The V gene's germline CDR1 is MNHEY and CDR2 SVGEGT. The CDR3 loop spans 13 amino acids.

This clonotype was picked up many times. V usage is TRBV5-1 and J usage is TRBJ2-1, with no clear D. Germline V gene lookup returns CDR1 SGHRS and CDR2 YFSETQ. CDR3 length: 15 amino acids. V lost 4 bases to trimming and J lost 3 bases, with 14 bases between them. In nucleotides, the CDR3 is TGCGCCAGCAGCCCTAGAGACCAGGTCTACAATGAGCAGTTCTTC. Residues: CASSPRDQVYNEQFF. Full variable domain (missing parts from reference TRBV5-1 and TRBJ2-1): KAGVTQTPRYLIKTRGQQVTLSCSPISGHRSVSWYQQTPGQGLQFLFEYFSETQRNKGNFPGRFSGRQFSNSRSEMNVSTLELGDSALYLCASSPRDQVYNEQFFGPGTRLTVL.

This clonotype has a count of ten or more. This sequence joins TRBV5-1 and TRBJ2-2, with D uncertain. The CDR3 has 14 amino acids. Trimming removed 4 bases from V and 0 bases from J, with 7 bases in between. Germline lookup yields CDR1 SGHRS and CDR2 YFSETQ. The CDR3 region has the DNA TGCGCCAGCAGCCCGACTGCGAACACCGGGGAGCTGTTTTTT. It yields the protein CASSPTANTGELFF.

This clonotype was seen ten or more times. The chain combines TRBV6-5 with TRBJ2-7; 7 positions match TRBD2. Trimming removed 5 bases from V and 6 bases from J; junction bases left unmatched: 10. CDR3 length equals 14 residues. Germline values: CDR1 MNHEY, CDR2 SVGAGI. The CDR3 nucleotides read TGTGCCAGCAGTCCCGGGCGGGGGAGGGTCGAGCAGTACTTC. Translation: CASSPGRGRVEQYF.

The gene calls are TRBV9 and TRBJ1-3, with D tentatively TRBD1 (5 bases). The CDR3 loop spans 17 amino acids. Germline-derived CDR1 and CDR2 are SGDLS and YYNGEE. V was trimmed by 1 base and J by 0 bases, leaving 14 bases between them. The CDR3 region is CASSVLPWGLSGNTIYF. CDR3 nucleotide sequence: TGTGCCAGCAGCGTATTGCCGTGGGGCCTCTCTGGAAACACCATATATTTT.

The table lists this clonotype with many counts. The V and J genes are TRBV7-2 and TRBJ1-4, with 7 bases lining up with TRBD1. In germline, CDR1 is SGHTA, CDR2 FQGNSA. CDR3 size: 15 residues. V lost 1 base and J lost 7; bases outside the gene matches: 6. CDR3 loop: CASSLGDRVGEKLFF. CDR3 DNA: TGTGCCAGCAGCTTAGGCGACAGGGTGGGTGAAAAACTGTTTTTT.

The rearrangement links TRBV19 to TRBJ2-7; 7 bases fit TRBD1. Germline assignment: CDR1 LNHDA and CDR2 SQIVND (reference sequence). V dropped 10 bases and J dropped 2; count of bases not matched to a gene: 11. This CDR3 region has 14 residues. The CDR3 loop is CATPSDRPAYEQYF. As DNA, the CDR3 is TGTGCCACCCCTTCGGACAGGCCCGCCTACGAGCAGTACTTC.

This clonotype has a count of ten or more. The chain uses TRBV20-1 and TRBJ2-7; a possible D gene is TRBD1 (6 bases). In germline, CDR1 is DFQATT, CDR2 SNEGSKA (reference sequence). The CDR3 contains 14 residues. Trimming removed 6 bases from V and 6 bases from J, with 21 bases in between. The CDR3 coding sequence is TGCAGTGCCCACGCCAGGGGTGCGCGGGCCGAGCAGTACTTC. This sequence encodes CSAHARGARAEQYF.

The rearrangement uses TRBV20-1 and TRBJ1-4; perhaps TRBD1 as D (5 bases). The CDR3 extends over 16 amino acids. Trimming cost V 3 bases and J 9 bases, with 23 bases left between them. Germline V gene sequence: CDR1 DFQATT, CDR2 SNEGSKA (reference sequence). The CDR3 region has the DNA TGCAGTGCTAGTGGAGGGGCTGGGCAGGGTCGTAAAAAACTGTTTTTT. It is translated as CSASGGAGQGRKKLFF.

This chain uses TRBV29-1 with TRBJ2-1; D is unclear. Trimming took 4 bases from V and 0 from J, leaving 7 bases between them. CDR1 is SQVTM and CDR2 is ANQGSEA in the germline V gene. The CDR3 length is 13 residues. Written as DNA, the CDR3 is TGCAGCGTTGTGACTGGCTCCTACAATGAGCAGTTCTTC. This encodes CSVVTGSYNEQFF.

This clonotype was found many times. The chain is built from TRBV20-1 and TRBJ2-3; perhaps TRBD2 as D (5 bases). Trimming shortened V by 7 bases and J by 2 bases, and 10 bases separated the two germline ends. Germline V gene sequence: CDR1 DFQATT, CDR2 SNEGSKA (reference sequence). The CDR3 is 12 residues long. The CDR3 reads CSGGPYTDTQYF. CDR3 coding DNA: TGCAGTGGAGGGCCTTACACAGATACGCAGTATTTT.

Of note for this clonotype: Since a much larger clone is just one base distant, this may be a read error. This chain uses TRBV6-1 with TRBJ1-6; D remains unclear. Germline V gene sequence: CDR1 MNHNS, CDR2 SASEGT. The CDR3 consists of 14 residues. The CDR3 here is CASSQWGGNSPLHF. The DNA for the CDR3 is TGTGCCAGCAGTCAATGGGGTGGTAATTCACCCCTTCACTTT.